This T cell receptor (beta chain) emerged from a study of response to subunit inactivated influenza vaccine. The CDR3 extends over 14 amino acids. The V gene's germline CDR1 is MGHRA and CDR2 YSYEKL. Trimming removed 4 bases from V and 2 bases from J, with 11 bases in between. This clonotype turned up a few times. TCRdb redid the calling of the RT-PCR reads with MiXCR, one entry per CDR3 protein. The profile shows under 200,000 distinct CDR3 sequences, about 12% of them singletons. These data are also associated with another study on T cells expressing NK-cell markers. This second report adds: 5'RACE template switching built TCR beta cDNA with unique molecular identifiers.

The chain carries TRBV4-1 and TRBJ2-5; D gene unclear. The sample here was CD8+ T cells sorted from PBMCs, taken less than 13 days after vaccination. The receptor was derived from a man aged 45-65 years who received an inactivated influenza vaccine. CDR3 nucleotide sequence: TGCGCCAGCAGCCGGGTAGGACCGCAAGAGACCCAGTACTTC. Encoded protein: CASSRVGPQETQYF.